The TCR beta chain under discussion was sequenced for a study of blood T cell repertoires in COVID-19. TCRdb keeps only in-frame clones here, not all; method: immunoSEQ multiplex PCR. The sample records around 80,000 clones, around 85% being singletons. The CDR3 has 15 amino acids. Germline V CDR1 and CDR2: KGHDR, SFDVKD. V was cut by 3 bases and J by 5 bases, with 12 bases left in between. The chain joins TRBV24-1 to TRBJ2-2; D unresolved. Sequencing input: peripheral blood. The receptor's source is a man between 45 and 60 years old with COVID-19, enrolled during active disease. The CDR3 DNA is TGTGCCACCAGTGATAGACTGGGTGGGACCGGGGAGCTGTTTTTT. The encoded protein is CATSDRLGGTGELFF.